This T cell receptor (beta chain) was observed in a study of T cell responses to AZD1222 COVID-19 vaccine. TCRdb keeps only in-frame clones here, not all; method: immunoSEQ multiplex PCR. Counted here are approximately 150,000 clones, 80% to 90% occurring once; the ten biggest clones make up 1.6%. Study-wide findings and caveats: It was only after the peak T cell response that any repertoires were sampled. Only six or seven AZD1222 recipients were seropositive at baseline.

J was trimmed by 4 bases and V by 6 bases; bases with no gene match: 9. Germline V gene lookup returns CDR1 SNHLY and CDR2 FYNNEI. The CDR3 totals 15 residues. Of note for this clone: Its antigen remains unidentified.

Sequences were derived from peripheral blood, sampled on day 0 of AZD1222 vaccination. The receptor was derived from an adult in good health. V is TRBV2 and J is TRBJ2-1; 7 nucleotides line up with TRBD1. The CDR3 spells CASRGQGVLYNEQFF. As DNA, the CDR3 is TGTGCCAGCAGAGGTCAGGGGGTCCTGTACAATGAGCAGTTCTTC. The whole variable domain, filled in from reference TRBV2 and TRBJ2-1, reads EPEVTQTPSHQVTQMGQEVILRCVPISNHLYFYWYRQILGQKVEFLVSFYNNEISEKSEIFDDQFSVERPDGSNFTLKIRSTKLEDSAMYFCASRGQGVLYNEQFFGPGTRLTVL.